These T cell receptor beta chains were read from a single sample in a study of early T cells in non-severe SARS-CoV-2 infection. MiXCR, applied by TCRdb to the 5' RACE reads, yields one record per CDR3 protein. The sample shows 45,000 to 65,000 distinct CDR3 sequences, roughly an eighth of them seen only once. The material sequenced was whole blood, taken at baseline. These receptors came from an adult who was a healthcare worker with PCR-confirmed SARS-CoV-2 infection or an uninfected control (not recorded which). CDR3s include the opening cysteine and the closing phenylalanine or tryptophan. D genes are given only for firm matches. Expanded clones are given a class, and other clones once, few, many or no size at all.

V	D	J	length	size	DNA	CDR3
TRBV5-6	TRBD1	TRBJ2-2	15	few	TGTGCCAGCAGCGGGGACAGGGAGGCCACCGGGGAGCTGTTTTTT	CASSGDREATGELFF
TRBV11-3	-	TRBJ2-1	16	-	TGTGCCAGCAGCTATATAGCGGTCCAACCGCCCCATGAGCAGTTCTTC	CASSYIAVQPPHEQFF
TRBV23-1	-	TRBJ1-5	15	-	TGCGCCAGGACAGACCTGCCCGATAGCAATCAGCCCCAGCATTTT	CARTDLPDSNQPQHF
TRBV7-2	-	TRBJ2-5	13	-	TGTGCCAGCAGCTTATTATTCGAGGAGACCCAGTACTTC	CASSLLFEETQYF
TRBV7-3	-	TRBJ2-2	14	many	TGTGCCAGCAGCCCCCGGGCCGCCGGCGGGGAGCTGTTTTTT	CASSPRAAGGELFF
TRBV7-6	-	TRBJ2-3	14	few	TGTGCCAGCAGCTTAGCCAGCAGTGGAGATACGCAGTATTTT	CASSLASSGDTQYF
TRBV7-8	-	TRBJ2-7	13	few	TGTGCCAGCACCCCGGCAGGGTCCTACGAGCAGTACTTC	CASTPAGSYEQYF
TRBV18	-	TRBJ2-1	15	-	TGTGCCAGCTCCTCGGTCGGGTCCTCCTACAATGAGCAGTTCTTC	CASSSVGSSYNEQFF
TRBV7-8	TRBD1	TRBJ1-3	15	-	TGTGCCAGCAGCTCGGACAGGCGAACTGGAAACACCATATATTTT	CASSSDRRTGNTIYF
TRBV25-1	-	TRBJ1-1	13	many	TGTGCCAGCAGGGGACAACTGAACACTGAAGCTTTCTTT	CASRGQLNTEAFF
TRBV15	-	TRBJ2-4	14	many	TGTGCCACCAGCAAAGGAGAAGCCAAAAACATTCAGTACTTC	CATSKGEAKNIQYF
TRBV18	-	TRBJ1-1	12	-	TGTGCCAGCTCACCACAGAACTCTGAAGCTTTCTTT	CASSPQNSEAFF
TRBV9	TRBD2	TRBJ2-1	16	-	TGTGCCAGCAGCGAGCAAGCGGGGTTCTCCTACAATGAGCAGTTCTTC	CASSEQAGFSYNEQFF